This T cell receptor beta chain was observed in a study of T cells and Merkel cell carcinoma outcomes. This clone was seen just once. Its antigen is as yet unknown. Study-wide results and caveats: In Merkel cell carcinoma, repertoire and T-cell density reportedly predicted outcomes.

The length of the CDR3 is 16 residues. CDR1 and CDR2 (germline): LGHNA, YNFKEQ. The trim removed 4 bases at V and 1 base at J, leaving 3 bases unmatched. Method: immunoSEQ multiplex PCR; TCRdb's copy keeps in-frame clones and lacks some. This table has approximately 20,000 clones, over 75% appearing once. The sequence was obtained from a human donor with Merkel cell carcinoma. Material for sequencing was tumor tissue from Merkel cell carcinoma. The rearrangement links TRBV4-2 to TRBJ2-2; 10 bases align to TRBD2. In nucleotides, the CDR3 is TGTGCCAGCAGCCTCCGGACTAGCGGGAACACCGGGGAGCTGTTTTTT. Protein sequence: CASSLRTSGNTGELFF.